This TCR beta chain was observed in a study of beta chain features in type 1 diabetes. Findings of the study overall: Insertions were fewer and deletions more numerous at VDJ junctions in type 1 diabetes patients. The study found moderately but significantly shorter TCRB CDR3s in all four CD4+ subsets of Type 1 diabetes patients. A closer apparent resemblance between naive, central memory and Treg TCRB repertoires was seen in patients than in healthy donors.

Points on this clone: Its matching antigen is unknown.

A single heparinised blood sample, averaging around 0.11 L, was obtained per donor. The isolated RNA, all of it, was reverse transcribed, so expressed TCRB transcripts were what got sequenced. Sequenced by immunoSEQ multiplex PCR; TCRdb stores in-frame clones only, minus some. The sample records about half a million clones, about 30% being singletons. The sample was naive CD4+ T cells from blood. This TCR was sampled from a man aged 18 to 30 in good health.

CDR3 sequence reads: CASRSTAGAYNEQFF. The DNA for the CDR3 is TGCGCCAGCAGGTCCACAGCGGGAGCCTACAATGAGCAGTTCTTC. The chain joins TRBV5-1 to TRBJ2-1; TRBD2 matches 8 bases. V gave up 5 bases and J gave up 2 bases; unmatched junction bases: 6. The CDR3 contains 15 residues. The germline CDR1 and CDR2 sequences are SGHRS and YFSETQ.